The T cell receptor (beta chain) under discussion was sequenced for a study of tissue T cells after allogeneic stem cell transplantation. The time point here: mouse harvest day 14 after allogeneic transplant. Mouse grafts combined 10^7 T-cell-depleted bone marrow cells with 10^6 splenic CD5+ T cells. Mice had MHC-mismatched B6 into BALB/c GVHD, sampled day 7 or 14. Sequencing used immunoSEQ multiplex PCR; TCRdb keeps in-frame clones, though not all of them. The sample has 3,400 or so clones, approximately 48% seen once. Germline V gene sequence: CDR1 LGHNA, CDR2 YNLKQL (reference sequence). The CDR3 loop spans 14 amino acids. V was pared by 4 bases and J by 1 base, with 5 bases between. This clone has a single count. Here the gene names and germline are mouse. The missing CDR3 end, 1 residue past where the read stops, is filled in from the germline J gene.

The sample consisted of gut tissue. This clonotype was obtained from a female BALB/c mouse given C57BL/6 T cells with graft-versus-host disease after an allogeneic hematopoietic cell transplant. This chain uses TRBV5 with TRBJ1-6; weak D call: TRBD1 (5 bases). TRBJ1-6 is labeled an ORF, and its function is uncertain. This CDR3 is CASSRQSYNSPLYF. The sequenced CDR3 bases are TGTGCCAGCAGCCGACAGTCCTATAATTCGCCCCTCTAC.